The TCR beta chain under discussion was sequenced for a study of identical twins. Study observations and caveats: There was more out-of-frame TCR alpha sharing in monozygotic twins than models estimated.

The CDR3 runs to 18 residues. V shed 3 bases, J shed 2 bases, and the junction held 7 bases outside the gene matches. TCRdb redid the calling of the 5' RACE reads with MiXCR, one entry per CDR3 protein. Seen here are roughly 250,000 distinct CDR3 sequences, 7% observed once, and the top ten hold 3% to 4.5%. This clonotype was picked up a small number of times. Its antigen remains unidentified. These data were also filed under a second study, of yellow fever vaccine responses in identical twins. That publication notes: Vaccine T cell responses of twins reportedly seemed partly convergent and partly personalized.

This clonotype originated in a young woman in good health. The chain links TRBV12-3 or TRBV12-4 to TRBJ2-1; 13 nucleotides align to TRBD2. What was sequenced was memory (CD45RO+) T cells sorted from blood. The CDR3 loop is CASSLRRGLAGTYNEQFF. CDR3 nucleotides: TGTGCCAGCAGTTTGAGGCGGGGACTAGCGGGAACCTACAATGAGCAGTTCTTC.